This TCR beta chain was recorded in a study of T cell responses to AZD1222 COVID-19 vaccine. Whole-study findings and limits: Reportedly, close to half of spike-specific TCRs are directed against unmutated variant regions. The number of AZD1222 recipients seropositive at baseline was only six. Sampling that yielded the repertoires occurred only after the peak T cell response. Donors were chiefly white British, with a greater number of females, and clonal diversity was perhaps underestimated.

Produced via immunoSEQ multiplex PCR; TCRdb's table is partial and in-frame only. The sample holds under 200,000 clones, roughly 94% seen once. CDR3 length: 16 amino acids. Germline assignment: CDR1 MDHEN and CDR2 SYDVKM. V was cut by 6 bases and J by 8 bases, with 25 bases left in between. In the case of this clone: The antigen is not known.

This receptor was identified in an adult in good health. The sample here was peripheral blood, taken on day 0 of AZD1222 vaccination. The chain joins TRBV28 to TRBJ1-2; D remains ambiguous. The chain's CDR3 is CASRPYPSGPGGGYTF. CDR3 DNA: TGTGCCAGCAGGCCTTATCCCTCCGGACCCGGAGGGGGCTACACCTTC.